A single sample is the source of the 23 T cell receptor beta chains below, sequenced in a study of patients and donors after allogeneic stem cell transplantation (dated by TCRdb to 2018 to 2020). Libraries were made using RT-PCR. TCRdb names NextSeq 550 as the instrument used. TCRdb cleaned the public reads at Q25 with fastp, built clones with MiXCR and kept in-frame beta chains. Each CDR3 protein appears once, grouped with its most common genes and DNA. This sample comprises some 880,000 distinct CDR3 sequences, roughly 18% of them detected only once. 6% of the sample is in the top ten clones. Sequenced: blood, either unsorted or a sorted T cell fraction (not recorded which). These receptors all stem from a human donor who was either an allogeneic HSCT recipient or a stem cell or donor lymphocyte infusion donor (not recorded which). It is not recorded whose cells these are; they may come from a transplant donor.

This clonotype was observed many times. The rearrangement links TRBV15 to TRBJ2-1; D is perhaps TRBD1 or TRBD2 (5 bases each). Looked up from germline, CDR1 is LNHNV and CDR2 is YYDKDF (reference sequence). The CDR3 is 16 residues long. Trimming removed 1 base at V and 5 bases at J, with 15 bases between. The CDR3 here is CATSRGVGTVNNEQFF. The CDR3 DNA is TGTGCCACCAGCAGAGGAGTAGGGACGGTCAACAATGAGCAGTTCTTC. The full variable domain, with the rest looked up from reference TRBV15 and TRBJ2-1, is DAMVIQNPRYQVTQFGKPVTLSCSQTLNHNVMYWYQQKSSQAPKLLFHYYDKDFNNEADTPDNFQSRRPNTSFCFLDIRSPGLGDTAMYLCATSRGVGTVNNEQFFGPGTRLTVL.

This clonotype has more than one count but fewer than ten. The chain recombines TRBV12-3 or TRBV12-4 with TRBJ1-5; TRBD1 matches at 8 bases. V trimming: 5 bases; J trimming: 2 bases; junction bases outside the gene matches: 5. The length of the CDR3 is 15 residues. In DNA form, the CDR3 reads TGTGCCAGCAGTGCCGGACAGGGACGCAATCAGCCCCAGCATTTT. Encoded protein: CASSAGQGRNQPQHF.

The chain uses TRBV9 and TRBJ1-1; D is ambiguous. V was pared by 4 bases and J by 6 bases, with 13 bases between. There are 13 residues in the CDR3. Germline V gene lookup returns CDR1 SGDLS and CDR2 YYNGEE. CDR3 sequence: CASSPQDLPEAFF. The CDR3 DNA reads as TGTGCCAGCAGCCCCCAGGACCTTCCTGAAGCTTTCTTT.

This clonotype came up a few times. The chain carries TRBV4-3 and TRBJ2-7, with D possibly called TRBD1 or TRBD2 (5 bases each). With 4 bases removed from V and 2 bases from J, the gap between germline ends came to 18 bases. Germline V gives CDR1 LGHNA, CDR2 YSLEER. This CDR3 has 16 amino acids. The CDR3 is CASSRGVGDLAYEQYF. In nucleotides, the CDR3 is TGCGCCAGCAGCCGGGGCGTAGGGGACCTCGCCTACGAGCAGTACTTC.

This chain joins TRBV7-9 and TRBJ1-1; D gene ambiguous. CDR3 length: 14 amino acids. With 6 bases removed from V and 0 bases from J, the gap between germline ends came to 11 bases. From germline, CDR1 is SEHNR and CDR2 FQNEAQ (reference sequence). In nucleotides, the CDR3 is TGTGCCAGCAGGGACGGACCTTTGAACACTGAAGCTTTCTTT. Amino acids: CASRDGPLNTEAFF.

This rearrangement joins TRBV20-1 to TRBJ2-1; 8 bases map to TRBD2. The V gene's germline CDR1 is DFQATT and CDR2 SNEGSKA (reference sequence). J gave up 6 bases and V 2 bases, and 12 bases lay outside the gene matches. CDR3 length: 16 amino acids. The CDR3 DNA reads as TGCAGTGCTAGAACTGCAGCCGGGACTAGTATCAATGAGCAGTTCTTC. Translation gives CSARTAAGTSINEQFF.

This chain uses TRBV20-1 with TRBJ2-4, with 9 bases that match TRBD2. The germline CDR1 and CDR2 sequences are DFQATT and SNEGSKA (reference sequence). V was pared by 5 bases and J by 3 bases, with 5 bases of the junction left unmatched. The length of the CDR3 is 14 residues. CDR3 loop: CSAGLRGGKNIQYF. CDR3 in DNA: TGCAGTGCTGGACTGCGGGGGGGCAAAAACATTCAGTACTTC.

The V call is TRBV5-1, the J call TRBJ2-3, with D perhaps assigned TRBD1 or TRBD2 (5 bases each). V was shortened by 0 bases and J by 0 bases, with 14 bases between the two germline ends. The CDR3 sequence is 17 residues long. Germline V CDR1 and CDR2: SGHRS, YFSETQ. For the CDR3, the DNA is TGCGCCAGCAGCTTGGTGGGACGCCAGCCTAGCACAGATACGCAGTATTTT. This translates into CASSLVGRQPSTDTQYF.

The V and J genes are TRBV20-1 and TRBJ2-2, with D maybe TRBD2 (5 bases). Germline assignment: CDR1 DFQATT and CDR2 SNEGSKA (reference sequence). V was shortened by 4 bases and J by 4 bases, with 13 bases between the two germline ends. The CDR3 extends over 14 amino acids. The DNA of the CDR3 is TGCAGTGCTAACGGAGGTGGGAGCACCGGGGAGCTGTTTTTT. Its protein product is CSANGGGSTGELFF.

The rearrangement joins TRBV6-1 to TRBJ2-3; 7 nucleotides match TRBD2. CDR3 length: 18 amino acids. J gave up 1 base and V 5 bases, and 15 bases lay outside the gene matches. Germline CDR1 MNHNS, CDR2 SASEGT. The CDR3 DNA sequence: TGTGCCAGCAGTCCCCGGTCTAGCGGCCCCCTGGGCACAGATACGCAGTATTTT. It specifies CASSPRSSGPLGTDTQYF.

The chain recombines TRBV7-2 with TRBJ2-5; D call uncertain. Trimming stripped 7 bases from V and 2 bases from J, with 17 bases between. Germline CDR1 reads SGHTA; CDR2 reads FQGNSA. The CDR3 is 15 amino acids. This chain's CDR3 is CASTLRSGLQETQYF. CDR3 DNA: TGTGCCAGCACCCTCCGGTCTGGATTACAAGAGACCCAGTACTTC.

There are a few counts of this clonotype. The chain is built from TRBV4-3 and TRBJ2-3; TRBD2 matches 9 bases. CDR3 length: 18 residues. Germline lookup yields CDR1 LGHNA and CDR2 YSLEER. The V and J ends lost 3 bases and 9 bases, in that order; junction bases with no gene match: 19. CDR3 nucleotide sequence: TGCGCCAGCAGCCAGGGTCCGCGGACTAGCGATTTCTCGGGAACGCAGTATTTT. Amino acids: CASSQGPRTSDFSGTQYF.

This clonotype was seen only a few times. The chain links TRBV12-3 or TRBV12-4 to TRBJ1-6; D gene uncertain. Trimming removed 4 bases from V and 3 bases from J, with 4 bases in between. The CDR3 sequence is 13 residues long. For the CDR3, the DNA is TGTGCCAGCAGTTCTAGCTATAATTCACCCCTCCACTTT. It codes for CASSSSYNSPLHF.

This clonotype was seen a few times. V usage is TRBV24-1 and J usage is TRBJ2-5, with no clear D. Trimming cost V 3 bases and J 0 bases, with 13 bases left between them. This CDR3 is 16 amino acids long. Germline CDR1 reads KGHDR; CDR2 reads SFDVKD. The CDR3, as DNA: TGTGCCACCAGTGATACAAGGAGTTTGTACCAAGAGACCCAGTACTTC. Translation: CATSDTRSLYQETQYF.

In this sample, this clonotype turned up a few times. The V gene is TRBV4-3, the J gene TRBJ2-4, with 9 bases that match TRBD2. The CDR3 is 15 residues long. With 5 bases clipped from V and 1 base from J, the junction kept 3 bases outside the gene matches. Looked up from germline, CDR1 is LGHNA and CDR2 is YSLEER. CDR3 nucleotides: TGCGCCAGCAGCACCCTAGCGGGGGCCAAAAACATTCAGTACTTC. Its protein product is CASSTLAGAKNIQYF.

This clonotype was counted between two and nine times. This chain connects TRBV7-2 to TRBJ2-4; D call uncertain. The V gene's germline CDR1 is SGHTA and CDR2 FQGNSA. V was trimmed by 2 bases and J by 0 bases, leaving 11 bases between them. This CDR3 is 16 amino acids long. The CDR3 bases are TGTGCCAGCAGCTTACGCGCTAGTATAGCCAAAAACATTCAGTACTTC. It is translated as CASSLRASIAKNIQYF.

In DNA, the CDR3 is TGTGCCAGCTCACAACAGGGATACAATGAGCAGTTCTTC. Amino acid sequence: CASSQQGYNEQFF. V usage is TRBV18 and J usage is TRBJ2-1, with D perhaps TRBD1 (6 bases). Trimming shortened V by 4 bases and J by 4 bases, and 8 bases separated the two germline ends. The CDR3 sequence is 13 residues long. Germline CDR1 KGHSH, CDR2 LQKENI.

Only a few counts were recorded for this clonotype. This chain joins TRBV6-5 and TRBJ1-5; D remains ambiguous. V was clipped by 6 bases and J by 11 bases, with 11 bases between them. CDR3 size: 11 residues. Germline assignment: CDR1 MNHEY and CDR2 SVGAGI. CDR3: CASRSLGAQHF. CDR3 bases: TGTGCCAGCAGGTCTTTAGGAGCCCAGCATTTT.

This clonotype occurred many times. The V call is TRBV4-3, the J call TRBJ1-2; 8 nucleotides match TRBD1. This CDR3 spans 15 amino acids. The germline V gene encodes CDR1 LGHNA and CDR2 YSLEER. V gave up 1 base and J gave up 3 bases; unmatched junction bases: 4. The DNA of the CDR3 is TGCGCCAGCAGCCAAGGACCGGGACAGGACTATGGCTACACCTTC. Its translation: CASSQGPGQDYGYTF.

The gene calls are TRBV6-1 and TRBJ1-5; 11 bases line up with TRBD1. V dropped 4 bases and J dropped 0; count of bases not matched to a gene: 8. Germline V gives CDR1 MNHNS, CDR2 SASEGT. CDR3 length: 18 amino acids. The CDR3 sequence is CASSAGQGAINSNQPQHF. In nucleotides, the CDR3 is TGTGCCAGCAGTGCTGGACAGGGGGCAATCAATAGCAATCAGCCCCAGCATTTT.

V usage is TRBV5-1 and J usage is TRBJ2-1; 14 bases agree with TRBD2. The germline V gene encodes CDR1 SGHRS and CDR2 YFSETQ. The V gene end was trimmed by 4 bases and the J gene end by 1 base; junction bases not matched to a gene: 4. This CDR3 spans 17 amino acids. The CDR3 loop reads CASSPWTSGGSYNEQFF. In DNA, the CDR3 is TGCGCCAGCAGCCCGTGGACTAGCGGGGGGTCCTACAATGAGCAGTTCTTC.

The genes are TRBV20-1 and TRBJ2-1; 8 positions match TRBD2. CDR3 length: 15 residues. CDR1 and CDR2 from the germline V gene are DFQATT and SNEGSKA (reference sequence). Trimming removed 6 bases from V and 9 bases from J; junction bases left unmatched: 16. The CDR3 DNA reads TGCAGTGCCGCGCGCGGGGGGCTAGCGAAGACTGAGCAGTTCTTC. This gives the protein CSAARGGLAKTEQFF.

At least ten counts were recorded for this clonotype. This chain links TRBV27 with TRBJ2-7; 7 nucleotides match TRBD1. Unmatched junction bases numbered 3, after V lost 6 bases and J lost 1 base. The length of the CDR3 is 13 residues. The germline V gene has CDR1 MNHEY and CDR2 SMNVEV (reference sequence). CDR3 bases: TGTGCCAGCAGCCGACAGGGTTCCTACGAGCAGTACTTC. Amino acids: CASSRQGSYEQYF.